This record concerns one TCR beta chain sequence. The antigen it recognizes is unknown. Base qualities are not at hand, and no much larger clone is one base apart. Library creation used the immunoSEQ multiplex PCR assay. A mixture of 60 forward primers for TCR Vbeta segments and 13 reverse primers for TCR Jbeta segments was used in the multiplex PCR. A multiplex PCR assay on genomic DNA amplified the CDR3 region of rearranged TCR beta genes. The amplified TCR beta libraries were sequenced on the Illumina HiSeq System as 87-base-pair reads. In the source study's methods: In a later analysis, about 80 million unique TCR beta chains were counted across the approximately 620 repertoires, and roughly 11 million of these chains were shared by at least two donors. A nearest-neighbor algorithm error-corrected the raw reads and collapsed the reads into unique sequences, merging closely related sequences to remove PCR and sequencing errors. To assign V, D and J gene segments, CDR3 sequences were aligned to IMGT reference sequences. For a sequence to be retained, at least a six-nucleotide match to both a V gene segment and a J gene segment was required. A rearrangement was called productive if the CDR3 had no stop codons and remained in frame with V and J, and every other rearrangement was called non-productive. Following IMGT convention, CDR3 was defined as the stretch from the second conserved V-encoded cysteine up to the conserved J-encoded phenylalanine. The earlier analysis of around 640 of the donors excluded sequences that lacked an unambiguous match to a single V gene segment. An earlier analysis of 587 of the donors classified V segments as functional when productive rearrangements were above 56.7% and as segregating when the standard deviation between donors was above 5%. A statistical classification framework was developed to diagnose cytomegalovirus status using the catalog of TCR beta chain sequences. V and J gene assignment, in a later analysis, came from comparing TCR nucleotide sequences with IMGT/GENE-DB human TR gene sequences. The TCRdist pipeline was used in a later analysis to assign CDR3 sequences and most-parsimonious VDJ recombination scenarios. In a later analysis, each TCR beta chain was defined by its CDR3 amino acid sequence together with its V-gene family, and reads lacking a unique V-gene family were excluded. A later analysis removed 450 to 600 highly shared, low-generation-probability nucleotide sequences to deal with suspected cross-contamination and a sequencing artifact. In a later analysis, a clonal expansion index for each public chain was calculated from normalized within-repertoire ranks of inferred template counts. Generation probabilities in a later analysis came from a VDJ recombination model fitted to out-of-frame rearrangements, and those results were checked against IGoR. In a later analysis, hypergeometric tests were used to score TCR-TCR, TCR-HLA and TCR-CMV co-occurrence, with a repertoire-size bias correction applied to TCR pairs. False discovery rates were estimated in a later analysis by permuting HLA or CMV assignments 20 times. In a later analysis, co-occurring TCRs were grouped with DBSCAN, and TCRdist sequence similarity was added when clustering was performed within HLA-allele-positive subsets. For co-occurrence clustering, repertoires with fewer than 30,000 or more than 120,000 public chains were excluded, along with about five repertoires with anomalous nucleotide sharing. TCRdb holds this immuneACCESS table with in-frame rearrangements only. Some clones are missing; in checked studies, unresolved V genes explain under half, and the rest has no known cause. That table is the source of V, J and clone size, and D and trimming were worked out from the DNA. Present in this sample are 200,000 to 250,000 clones, more than 60% of which were seen just once. About 1.5% of the sample goes to the ten largest clones.

This sample was included in a study of cytomegalovirus exposure and HLA in healthy donors (dated by TCRdb to 2017 to 2019). Broadly, across the study: An earlier analysis of roughly 500 of the donors reported 250 to 300 Gb of sequence data and around 110 million unique TCR beta sequences from some 180 million T cells. An early release that covered fewer than 800 HLA-typed donors contained about 300 gigabases of sequencing data and around 80 million unique TCR sequences. Roughly 5 DR-DQ haplotypes were treated as single units for association and clustering because of strong linkage in the cohort. Rather than drawing on any new phenotypic data, the later analysis identified candidate immune exposures from TCR beta sequences and the way those sequences occurred across donors. Donor age, sex, ethnicity and CMV serostatus were collected together with the repertoire data. Of the 300 to 500 genotyped donors, approximately 81% were placed in the genetic ancestry cluster associated with self-reported Caucasian donors. Besides the first cohort of approximately 670 subjects, a separate validation cohort made up of roughly 120 different subjects was used. To decide whether each TCR beta V gene segment behaved as functional or pseudogenic, an earlier analysis of over 500 of the donors relied on high-throughput TCR beta sequencing. Across approximately 400 genotyped donors of the cohort, an average of roughly 200,000 unique TCR beta nucleotide sequences per donor were sequenced, and around 20% of those sequences were non-productive. The study aimed to test whether cataloging public T cell receptors could reveal signatures of past pathogen exposure. Class I and class II HLA loci were covered by the typing at four-digit resolution. In a later analysis, previously published TCR beta repertoires from several hundred donors were re-analyzed and high-resolution HLA genotyping was added so that TCR occurrence patterns could be studied. The study combined high-throughput TCR immunosequencing, statistical association of individual TCRs with disease status, and machine learning to predict cytomegalovirus infection status. All discovery cohort repertoires had been generated on a single sequencing platform. The study profiled the T cell repertoires of hundreds of subjects by immunosequencing and related them to cytomegalovirus serostatus. Typing coverage differed by locus: A, B, C, DRB1 and DQB1 were typed in roughly 620-630 donors, DQA1 in 500 to 550, DPA1 in around 580, and DPB1 in 450 to 490. A later genetic analysis took genome-wide SNP genotypes for about 55% of the roughly 700 donors and used that subset as a discovery cohort.

The cohort was made up of 500 to 850 healthy bone marrow donors. All cohort members were sampled while nominally healthy, although unrecorded immune exposures were likely present. The donor was CMV seronegative and was included in the group of hundreds of seronegative cohort members. Every donor gave a peripheral blood sample, and the peripheral blood mononuclear cells from that sample were used for TCR beta sequencing. The Qiagen DNeasy Blood Extraction Kit was used to extract genomic DNA from the blood cell samples. Broad study findings and their caveats: Immune exposure information for the cohort was limited to CMV serostatus. According to a later analysis, parvovirus B19, influenza, CMV and Epstein-Barr virus appeared linked to several top co-occurrence clusters. Because counts were too low, some 16 rarely observed V segments, including chromosome 9 orphons, were excluded from the earlier analysis of some 540 of the donors. The authors suggested that the approach could potentially be generalized to other disease states and immunological phenotypes. Presence/absence analyses assumed roughly uniform sequencing depth across donors, an assumption that may not hold. Strong co-occurrence of HLA alleles, especially DR and DQ, made assigning TCR associations to individual alleles difficult. According to a later analysis, most CMV-associated TCR beta chains appeared to be HLA-restricted, and the HLA associations seemed to be driven largely by CMV exposure. Only TCR beta chains were sequenced in this cohort, and the absence of alpha or paired-chain data limited detectable features. In a later genetic analysis, a missense DCLRE1C variant was associated with V-gene and J-gene trimming of TCR beta chains, and the association was replicated in an independent cohort. Because some donors lacked HLA typing at each locus, the association tests relied only on the typed subset. A further reported finding was that TCR beta sequences accurately predicted the HLA-A and HLA-B alleles for most subjects in the first cohort. The study listed around 160 TCR beta chains as associated with cytomegalovirus. Some IMGT-functional V segments, including TRBV6-2 and TRBV6-3, could not be told apart with the 87-base-pair reads, so those segments were excluded. A group of highly shared sequence variants was considered likely to be a technical artifact of the sequencing pipeline. Linkage disequilibrium might explain the correlated functional status among segregating V segments, but an unknown experimental factor could not be ruled out. The classifier was reported to diagnose cytomegalovirus status with high specificity and sensitivity in both the original and validation cohorts. Across donors, most TCR sequences were observed very rarely, whereas some public TCRs were present in many individuals. In a later genetic analysis, fewer N-insertions in productive TCRs were reported among donors in an Asian-associated ancestry cluster than the roughly 700-donor mean. In a later analysis, TCR association rates were found to vary across HLA loci, with the most associated TCRs seen for DRB1 alleles and the fewest for HLA-C alleles. In a later analysis, some 18,000 TCR beta sequences were associated with specific HLA alleles at a false discovery rate of 0.05. In vitro tests confirmed that a few of the cytomegalovirus-associated TCR beta chains recognize cytomegalovirus antigens. A later analysis found that HLA-associated TCR beta chains were more clonally expanded and had lower generation probabilities than equally common non-associated chains. Broadly in line with IMGT annotations, most TCR beta V segments showed up in productive rearrangements about 90% or about 30% of the time in an earlier analysis of several hundred of the donors.

Relative to germline, V is 4 bases shorter and J is 4 bases shorter, with 5 bases between their ends. CDR1 and CDR2 (MDHEN, SYDVKM) derive from the germline V gene. Including cysteine and phenylalanine, the CDR3 has 11 amino acids. The CDR3 DNA has 33 bases and is translated from base 1. The chain uses TRBV28 and TRBJ2-7; there is no confident call for the D gene. This TCR was sampled from a man aged 50-60 years in good health and CMV-seronegative. The sample was PBMCs. The sequenced DNA is TGTGCCAGCAGTTCCGGTTACGAGCAGTACTTC. This gives the protein CASSSGYEQYF.